This T cell receptor (beta chain) was identified in a study of early T cells in non-severe SARS-CoV-2 infection. Background on the study: Chains were unpaired, as sequencing was done on bulk RNA from unsorted whole blood.

This CDR3 is 13 amino acids long. Germline V gene lookup returns CDR1 SNHLY and CDR2 FYNNEI. Trimming pared 6 bases from V and 1 base from J, leaving 9 bases between. This clonotype was seen a few times. Its matching antigen is unknown. Attached unique molecular identifiers marked individual cDNA molecules. From the 5' RACE reads, TCRdb called clonotypes with MiXCR, one entry per CDR3 protein. The table lists around 100,000 distinct CDR3 sequences, roughly 14% of them singletons. Study results and limitations: Missing private and CD4 specificities, VDJdb matching favored anti-spike CD8 responses.

Sequencing input: whole blood. The source of this sequence is an adult who was a healthcare worker with PCR-confirmed SARS-CoV-2 infection or an uninfected control (not recorded which). The V and J genes are TRBV2 and TRBJ1-1, with D perhaps TRBD1 (5 bases). DNA for the CDR3: TGTGCCAGCAGAAAGACAGAGAACACTGAAGCTTTCTTT. Translating gives CASRKTENTEAFF.